This T cell receptor beta chain was retrieved from a study of graft-versus-host responses after intestinal transplantation. The overall study: Induction with anti-thymocyte globulin, then tacrolimus and steroids for approximately three years, was given to all recipients. Study results and caveats: An association linked early post-transplant HvG declines with peak circulating GvH clone levels. GvH clones were found in recipient marrow; some appeared first in ileum or blood.

Using immunoSEQ multiplex PCR, the repertoire was profiled, and TCRdb retains in-frame clones only, with some absent. The table records some 86,000 clones, about nine tenths of them present only once. Details on this clone: No antigen is known for it.

This CDR3 region has 13 residues. CDR1 and CDR2 from the germline V gene are SGHNT and YYREEE (reference sequence). V lost 4 bases and J lost 3; bases outside the gene matches: 3. This sequence originates from a human donor who was the organ donor for an intestinal transplant. The chain recombines TRBV5-4 with TRBJ1-2; 7 bases line up with TRBD1. Here the sequenced sample was unstimulated CD4+ T cells sorted from spleen or lymph node cells, taken before transplant. CDR3: CASSEGTDYGYTF. The DNA of the CDR3 is TGTGCCAGCAGCGAGGGGACAGACTATGGCTACACCTTC.